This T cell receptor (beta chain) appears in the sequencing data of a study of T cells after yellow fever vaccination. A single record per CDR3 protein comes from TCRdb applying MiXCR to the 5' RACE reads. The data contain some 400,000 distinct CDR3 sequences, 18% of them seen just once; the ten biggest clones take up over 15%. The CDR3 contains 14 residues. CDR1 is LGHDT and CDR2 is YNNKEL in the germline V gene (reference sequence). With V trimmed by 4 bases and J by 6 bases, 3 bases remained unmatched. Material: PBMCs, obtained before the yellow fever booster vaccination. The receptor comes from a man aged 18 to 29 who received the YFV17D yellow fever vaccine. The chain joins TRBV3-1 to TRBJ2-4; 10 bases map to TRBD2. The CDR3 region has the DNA TGTGCCAGCAGCCTACGGACTAGCGGAAACATTCAGTACTTC. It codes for CASSLRTSGNIQYF.